The sequence of this TCR beta chain was determined in a study of monozygotic twins with inflammatory bowel disease (dated by TCRdb to between 2019 and 2020). With respect to the entire study: The complete study included approximately 28 monozygotic twin pairs: 19 IBD-discordant Danish pairs and nine German pairs, of which four were IBD-concordant and five were IBD-discordant. The search for disease-associated traits relied mainly on comparing IBD patients with their genetically identical healthy co-twins within discordant pairs. Each individual had, on average, about 151 000 unique TCRalpha sequences and 181 000 unique TCRbeta sequences available for analysis.

The CDR3 numbers 11 residues from cysteine through phenylalanine. DNA is not recorded here. For CDR1 and CDR2, the germline V gene (reference sequence) lists SEHNR and FQNEAQ. Receptor libraries were prepared by 5' RACE. The input for every TCR library was roughly 3,200 ng of total RNA. For each sample, cDNA synthesis with SMARTScribe reverse transcriptase was split into eight separate reactions. Unique molecular identifiers containing a 6-nucleotide sample barcode were introduced through template switching during cDNA synthesis. TCRalpha and TCRbeta cDNA was amplified by two nested PCRs of approximately 17 and 9 cycles, with bead purification after each PCR. Before amplification, the cDNA was treated with uracil DNA-glycosylase and purified using the QIAquick PCR purification kit. In the second PCR, Illumina TruSeq-compatible adapters and sample-specific barcodes were added. TapeStation and Qubit were used to check library quality and concentration, and around 5.3 ng of each library was pooled. Sequencing of pooled libraries was carried out on an Illumina HiSeq2500 single-index Rapid Run using 2 x 100 bp reads and custom sequencing primers. The study's own analysis went as follows. UMI-based consensus assembly with MiGEC version 1.2.6 was used to correct PCR and sequencing errors. MiXCR version 2.1.1 handled V(D)J alignment, clonotype assembly and CDR3 extraction. To normalise gene usage, clonotype sharing and MAIT/NKT TCR abundance, the top 1000, 10 000 and 20 000 clonotypes in each sample were analysed. Diversity was computed as the inverse Simpson index with the vegan R package after downsampling to 27 000 UMIs. Statistical testing used paired Mann-Whitney U tests on the discordant twin pairs and applied Benjamini-Hochberg correction for multiple testing. Once TCRdb had reprocessed the reads, it stored one entry per CDR3 protein sequence and supplied no DNA. The V and J calls were not made by the authors but by TCRdb's processing. Per the sample table, the count is about 300,000 distinct CDR3 sequences. The ten largest clones take up 5.5% to 6.5% of the sample.

In the case of this clonotype: Its cognate antigen has yet to be identified.

The full study reports these points: A decrease in TCRbeta repertoire diversity, as measured by inverse Simpson index, was observed in IBD patients compared with their healthy co-twins. Differing immunosuppressive treatments among patients may have added background noise and inter-individual variability to the repertoires. The analysis was unable to tell different T cell subtypes apart. The results gave no support for a single strong signal or clonotype linked to IBD. Compared with healthy twins, IBD patients shared fewer clonotypes with other individuals, and the difference was most pronounced in patients with signs of disease activity. Concordant and discordant twins showed no difference in repertoire similarity, possibly because of limited statistical power.

From each donor, a roughly 2.3 ml peripheral blood sample was collected into PAXgene tubes and stored at -80 degrees C. Total RNA was isolated from whole blood with the PAXgene blood miRNA kit on an automated QIAcube, without T cell sorting. Peripheral blood from monozygotic twin pairs, either concordant or discordant for inflammatory bowel disease, underwent deep TCRalpha and TCRbeta repertoire profiling that used unique molecular barcoding. Smoking habits were recorded for all twin pairs, and each individual was classified as a current, former or never smoker. Sample: blood. This receptor was taken from a human donor with ulcerative colitis or Crohn's disease, or a healthy co-twin of an affected twin (not recorded which). The sequence links TRBV7-9 to TRBJ1-2; TCRdb calls TRBD1, which cannot be checked without DNA. CDR3 region: CASSTQAGYTF.